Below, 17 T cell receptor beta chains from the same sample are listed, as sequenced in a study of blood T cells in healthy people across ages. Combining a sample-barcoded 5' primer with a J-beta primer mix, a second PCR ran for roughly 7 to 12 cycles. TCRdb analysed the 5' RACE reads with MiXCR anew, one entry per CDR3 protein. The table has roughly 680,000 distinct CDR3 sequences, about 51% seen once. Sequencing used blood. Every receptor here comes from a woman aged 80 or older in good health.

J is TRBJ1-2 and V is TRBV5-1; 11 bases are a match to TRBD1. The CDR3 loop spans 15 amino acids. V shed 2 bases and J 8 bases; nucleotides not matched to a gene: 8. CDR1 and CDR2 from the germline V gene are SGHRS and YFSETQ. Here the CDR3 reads CASSLTGTGGRGYTF. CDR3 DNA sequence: TGCGCCAGCAGCTTAACCGGGACAGGGGGAAGGGGCTACACCTTC. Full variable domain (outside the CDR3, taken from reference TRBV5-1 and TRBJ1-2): KAGVTQTPRYLIKTRGQQVTLSCSPISGHRSVSWYQQTPGQGLQFLFEYFSETQRNKGNFPGRFSGRQFSNSRSEMNVSTLELGDSALYLCASSLTGTGGRGYTFGSGTRLTVV.

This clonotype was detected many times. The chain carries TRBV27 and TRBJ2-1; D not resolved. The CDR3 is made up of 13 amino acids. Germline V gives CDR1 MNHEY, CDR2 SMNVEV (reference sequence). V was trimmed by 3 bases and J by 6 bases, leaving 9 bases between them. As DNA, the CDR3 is TGTGCCAGCAGTTTTTTCCCCGTCAATGAGCAGTTCTTC. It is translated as CASSFFPVNEQFF.

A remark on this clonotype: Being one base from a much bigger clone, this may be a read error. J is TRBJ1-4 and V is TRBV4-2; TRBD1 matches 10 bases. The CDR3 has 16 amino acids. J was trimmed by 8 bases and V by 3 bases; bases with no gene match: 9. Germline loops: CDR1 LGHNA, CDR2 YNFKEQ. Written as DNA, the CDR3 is TGTGCCAGCAGCCAGACCGACAGGGGGCCGGAGGAAAAACTGTTTTTT. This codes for CASSQTDRGPEEKLFF.

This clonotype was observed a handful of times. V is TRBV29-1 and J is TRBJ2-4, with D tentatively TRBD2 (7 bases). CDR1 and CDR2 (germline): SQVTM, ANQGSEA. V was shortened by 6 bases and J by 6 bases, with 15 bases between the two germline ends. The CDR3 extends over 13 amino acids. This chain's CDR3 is CSVRGGDGNIQYF. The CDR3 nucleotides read TGCAGCGTGAGGGGGGGGGACGGAAACATTCAGTACTTC.

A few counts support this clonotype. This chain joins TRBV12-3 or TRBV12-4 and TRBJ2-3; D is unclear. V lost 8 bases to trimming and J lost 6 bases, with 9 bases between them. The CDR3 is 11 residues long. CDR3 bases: TGTGCCAGCTGTCTCTTTGATACGCAGTATTTT. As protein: CASCLFDTQYF.

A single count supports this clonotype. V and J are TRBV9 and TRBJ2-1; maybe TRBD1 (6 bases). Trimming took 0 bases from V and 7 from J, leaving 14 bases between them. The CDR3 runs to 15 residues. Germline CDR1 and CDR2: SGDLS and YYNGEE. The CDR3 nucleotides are TGTGCCAGCAGCGTAGTGAATCAGGGGAAAAATGAGCAGTTCTTC. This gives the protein CASSVVNQGKNEQFF.

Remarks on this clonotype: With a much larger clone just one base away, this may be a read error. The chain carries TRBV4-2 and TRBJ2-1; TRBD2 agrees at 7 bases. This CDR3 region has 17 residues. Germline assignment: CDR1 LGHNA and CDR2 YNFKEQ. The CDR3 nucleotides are TGTGCCAGCAGCCAAGTGTCGTCGGTGGGGGGGAAGAATGGGCAGTTCTTC. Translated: CASSQVSSVGGKNGQFF.

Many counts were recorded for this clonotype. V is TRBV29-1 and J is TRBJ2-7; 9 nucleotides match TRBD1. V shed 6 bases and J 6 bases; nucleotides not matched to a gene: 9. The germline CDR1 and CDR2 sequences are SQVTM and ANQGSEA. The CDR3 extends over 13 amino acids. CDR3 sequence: CSVSRGQGFEQYF. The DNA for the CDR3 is TGCAGCGTCTCACGGGGACAGGGTTTCGAGCAGTACTTC.

The CDR3 reads CASSVPGTGRYTF. For the CDR3, the DNA is TGTGCCAGCAGTGTACCAGGGACAGGTCGCTACACCTTC. The chain is built from TRBV28 and TRBJ1-2, with 8 positions matching TRBD1. The CDR3 has 13 amino acids. The V gene's germline CDR1 is MDHEN and CDR2 SYDVKM. Trimming cost V 5 bases and J 9 bases; bases outside gene matches: 8.

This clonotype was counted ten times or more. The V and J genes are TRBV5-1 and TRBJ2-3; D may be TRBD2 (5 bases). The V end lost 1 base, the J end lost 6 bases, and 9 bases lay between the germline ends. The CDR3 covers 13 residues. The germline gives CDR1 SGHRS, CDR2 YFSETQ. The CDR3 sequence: CASSLSQRDTQYF. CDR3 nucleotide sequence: TGCGCCAGCAGCTTGTCCCAGCGGGATACGCAGTATTTT. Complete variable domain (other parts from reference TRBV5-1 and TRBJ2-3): KAGVTQTPRYLIKTRGQQVTLSCSPISGHRSVSWYQQTPGQGLQFLFEYFSETQRNKGNFPGRFSGRQFSNSRSEMNVSTLELGDSALYLCASSLSQRDTQYFGPGTRLTVL.

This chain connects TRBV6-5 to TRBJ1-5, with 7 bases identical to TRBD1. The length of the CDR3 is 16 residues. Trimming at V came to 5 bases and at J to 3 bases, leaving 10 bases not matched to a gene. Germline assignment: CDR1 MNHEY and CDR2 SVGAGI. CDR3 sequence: CASSPRQGLNNQPQHF. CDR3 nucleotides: TGTGCCAGCAGTCCCCGACAGGGCTTGAACAATCAGCCCCAGCATTTT.

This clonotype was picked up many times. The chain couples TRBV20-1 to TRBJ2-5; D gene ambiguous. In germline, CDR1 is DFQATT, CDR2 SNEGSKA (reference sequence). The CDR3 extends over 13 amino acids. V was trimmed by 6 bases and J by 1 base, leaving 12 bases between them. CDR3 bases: TGCAGTGCCCCGTGGCGGAGCCAAGAGACCCAGTACTTC. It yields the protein CSAPWRSQETQYF.

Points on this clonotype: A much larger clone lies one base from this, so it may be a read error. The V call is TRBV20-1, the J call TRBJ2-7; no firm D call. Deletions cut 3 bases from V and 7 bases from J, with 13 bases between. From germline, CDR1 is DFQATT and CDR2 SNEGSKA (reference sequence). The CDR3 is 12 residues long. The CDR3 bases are TGCAGTGCTAGGGTACAGTACAATGAGCAGTACTTC. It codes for CSARVQYNEQYF.

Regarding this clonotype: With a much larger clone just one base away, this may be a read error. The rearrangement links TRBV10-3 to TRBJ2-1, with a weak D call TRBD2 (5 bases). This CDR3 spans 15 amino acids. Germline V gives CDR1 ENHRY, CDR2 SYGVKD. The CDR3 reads CATSDSARRRGEQFF. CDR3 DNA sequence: TGTGCCACCAGTGACTCGGCCCGACGCCGGGGTGAGCAGTTCTTC.

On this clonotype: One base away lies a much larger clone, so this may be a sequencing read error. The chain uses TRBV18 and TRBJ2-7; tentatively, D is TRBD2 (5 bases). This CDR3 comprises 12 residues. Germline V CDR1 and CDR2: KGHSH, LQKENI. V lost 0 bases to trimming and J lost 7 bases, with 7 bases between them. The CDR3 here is CASSPPGSEQYF. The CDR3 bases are TGTGCCAGCTCACCACCAGGGAGTGAGCAGTACTTC.

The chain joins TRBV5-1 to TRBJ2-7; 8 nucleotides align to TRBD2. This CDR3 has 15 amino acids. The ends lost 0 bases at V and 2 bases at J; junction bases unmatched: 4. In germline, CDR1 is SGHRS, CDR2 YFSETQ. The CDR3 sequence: CASSLVGSGAYEQYF. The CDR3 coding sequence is TGCGCCAGCAGCTTGGTTGGTAGCGGGGCCTACGAGCAGTACTTC.

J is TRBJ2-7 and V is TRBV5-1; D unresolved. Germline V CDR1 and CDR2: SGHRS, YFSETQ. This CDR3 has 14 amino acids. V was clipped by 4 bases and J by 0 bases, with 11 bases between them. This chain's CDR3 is CASSERANSYEQYF. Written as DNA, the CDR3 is TGCGCCAGCAGCGAACGAGCGAACTCCTACGAGCAGTACTTC.